Shown below are 18 T cell receptor beta chains from a single sample sequenced in a study of blood T cell repertoires in COVID-19. Clones were read by immunoSEQ multiplex PCR, and TCRdb kept only the in-frame ones, dropping some. The data hold around 230,000 clones, with about nine tenths observed a single time. Specimen: peripheral blood. The receptors stem from a man in his forties with acute or convalescent COVID-19.

The chain recombines TRBV2 with TRBJ1-2, with 9 bases fitting TRBD1. This CDR3 has 14 amino acids. V gave up 7 bases and J gave up 4 bases; unmatched junction bases: 7. CDR1 is SNHLY and CDR2 is FYNNEI in the germline V gene. The CDR3 region is CASTQGQGGYGYTF. The CDR3 DNA follows: TGTGCCAGCACCCAGGGACAGGGAGGCTATGGCTACACCTTC.

This chain joins TRBV11-2 and TRBJ1-5, with D hard to call. Between the trimmed V and J ends, which lost 0 bases and 0 bases, there was a span of 15 bases. Germline loops: CDR1 SGHAT, CDR2 FQNNGV. The CDR3 length is 18 residues. DNA of the CDR3: TGTGCCAGCAGCTTAGAGAGAGTCCGAGACTTTAGCAATCAGCCCCAGCATTTT. Translated, it gives CASSLERVRDFSNQPQHF.

V gene TRBV5-1 combines with J gene TRBJ1-2; D gene unclear. Germline V gene data show CDR1 as SGHRS and CDR2 as YFSETQ. V lost 1 base and J lost 0, with 10 bases in between. The CDR3 has 15 residues. CDR3 bases: TGCGCCAGCAGCTTGAGCGCAGTCGCTAACTATGGCTACACCTTC. Protein: CASSLSAVANYGYTF.

The chain links TRBV5-4 to TRBJ2-2, with TRBD2 identical over 8 bases. CDR1 and CDR2 (germline): SGHNT, YYREEE (reference sequence). V lost 4 bases to trimming and J lost 1 base; unmatched junction nucleotides: 6. The CDR3 sequence is 16 residues long. CDR3 residues: CASSPTGGENTGELFF. Here the CDR3 DNA reads TGTGCCAGCAGCCCCACGGGAGGGGAGAACACCGGGGAGCTGTTTTTT.

This chain connects TRBV7-3 to TRBJ1-1, with TRBD1 as a possible D gene (5 bases). Germline V gene data show CDR1 as SGHTA and CDR2 as FQGTGA. The CDR3 consists of 13 residues. The V and J ends lost 5 bases and 1 base respectively, with 8 bases between them. This chain's CDR3 is CASSTQGNTEAFF. CDR3 in DNA: TGTGCCAGCAGCACCCAGGGGAACACTGAAGCTTTCTTT. Full variable domain (remainder filled in from reference TRBV7-3 and TRBJ1-1): GAGVSQTPSNKVTEKGKYVELRCDPISGHTALYWYRQSLGQGPEFLIYFQGTGAADDSGLPNDRFFAVRPEGSVSTLKIQRTERGDSAVYLCASSTQGNTEAFFGQGTRLTVV.

The chain joins TRBV3-1 (or the pseudogene TRBV3-2) to TRBJ2-1; weak D call: TRBD2 (5 bases). Looked up from germline, CDR1 is LGHDT and CDR2 is YNNKEL (reference sequence). V shed 8 bases and J shed 0 bases, with 20 bases lying between them. The CDR3 is 17 amino acids. This CDR3 is CASSRGLLRSSYNEQFF. The CDR3 DNA is TGTGCCAGCTCCCGGGGTCTACTACGGAGCTCCTACAATGAGCAGTTCTTC.

J is TRBJ1-2 and V is TRBV5-1; 10 nucleotides align to TRBD1. The CDR3 covers 13 residues. Germline V gene lookup returns CDR1 SGHRS and CDR2 YFSETQ. Losses at the gene ends were 5 bases for V and 8 bases for J; bases not matched to a gene: 6. The CDR3 here is CASSSDRGQGYTF. The CDR3 bases are TGCGCCAGCAGTTCCGACAGGGGGCAAGGCTACACCTTC.

The chain employs TRBV5-1 and TRBJ1-3, with 9 nucleotides matching TRBD1. This CDR3 region has 16 residues. With V trimmed by 5 bases and J by 4 bases, 10 bases remained unmatched. Per germline, CDR1 SGHRS and CDR2 YFSETQ. CDR3 sequence (DNA): TGCGCCAGCAGATCGGGGGCCGGGACAGGGGGAAACACCATATATTTT. This gives the protein CASRSGAGTGGNTIYF.

The chain carries TRBV20-1 and TRBJ2-1, with 7 bases that match TRBD2. Germline lookup yields CDR1 DFQATT and CDR2 SNEGSKA (reference sequence). CDR3 length equals 10 residues. This CDR3 is CSLGGNEQFF. In DNA form, the CDR3 reads TGCAGCCTGGGAGGGAATGAGCAGTTCTTC.

The rearrangement links TRBV6-5 to TRBJ1-2; perhaps TRBD1 as D (5 bases). The CDR3 covers 14 residues. CDR1 is MNHEY and CDR2 is SVGAGI in the germline V gene. The ends were cut back, 4 bases at V and 2 bases at J, with 11 bases in the middle. CDR3 protein: CASSFHRQNYGYTF. The CDR3 DNA follows: TGTGCCAGCAGTTTCCACCGACAGAACTATGGCTACACCTTC.

The chain employs TRBV12-3 or TRBV12-4 and TRBJ1-5, with TRBD1 as a possible D gene (6 bases). Trimming stripped 6 bases from V and 5 bases from J, with 11 bases between. The CDR3 has 13 amino acids. The CDR3 DNA reads TGTGCCAGCAGCCCGAACAGGGATCAGCCCCAGCATTTT. Amino acids: CASSPNRDQPQHF.

In its sample, this clone was seen once. The genes are TRBV27 and TRBJ2-1; D is ambiguous. V was pared by 3 bases and J by 4 bases, with 10 bases between. Germline V gives CDR1 MNHEY, CDR2 SMNVEV (reference sequence). The CDR3 loop spans 14 amino acids. The CDR3 is CASSFDSPYNEQFF. The CDR3 bases are TGTGCCAGCAGTTTTGACTCTCCGTACAATGAGCAGTTCTTC.

This chain joins TRBV5-4 and TRBJ2-3, with D possibly being TRBD2 (6 bases). V shed 2 bases and J shed 10 bases, with 14 bases lying between them. The CDR3 runs to 13 residues. Germline values: CDR1 SGHNT, CDR2 YYREEE (reference sequence). CDR3 in DNA: TGTGCCAGCAGCTTAAGGTTCGGCGGGGCGCAGTATTTT. Translation: CASSLRFGGAQYF. Complete variable domain (other parts from reference TRBV5-4 and TRBJ2-3): ETGVTQSPTHLIKTRGQQVTLRCSSQSGHNTVSWYQQALGQGPQFIFQYYREEENGRGNFPPRFSGLQFPNYSSELNVNALELDDSALYLCASSLRFGGAQYFGPGTRLTVL.

The V call is TRBV27, the J call TRBJ2-7; D perhaps matches TRBD1 (6 bases). V dropped 3 bases and J dropped 6 bases, with 9 bases sitting between them. Germline lookup yields CDR1 MNHEY and CDR2 SMNVEV (reference sequence). The CDR3 runs 12 residues. The CDR3 loop is CASSFKGVEQYF. As DNA, the CDR3 is TGTGCCAGCAGTTTTAAGGGGGTCGAGCAGTACTTC.

V and J are TRBV6-2 or TRBV6-3 and TRBJ2-3; TRBD2 agrees at 12 bases. The CDR3 consists of 14 residues. CDR1 MNHEY and CDR2 SVGEGT come from the germline V gene. The V and J ends lost 5 bases and 6 bases, in that order; junction bases with no gene match: 3. The CDR3 here is CASSRTSGADTQYF. DNA for the CDR3: TGTGCCAGCAGTCGGACTAGCGGGGCTGATACGCAGTATTTT.

The sample holds many counts of this clone. The chain has TRBV4-2 and TRBJ2-7, with 7 nucleotides matching TRBD1. This CDR3 comprises 18 residues. J was trimmed by 6 bases and V by 0 bases; bases with no gene match: 17. Germline V lookup: CDR1 LGHNA, CDR2 YNFKEQ. The chain's CDR3 is CASSQDIIGGQLGGEQYF. The DNA for the CDR3 is TGTGCCAGCAGCCAAGATATCATAGGGGGACAGCTCGGAGGCGAGCAGTACTTC.

The V call is TRBV6-6, the J call TRBJ2-7; weak D call: TRBD2 (5 bases). Germline V gene lookup returns CDR1 MNHNY and CDR2 SVGAGI (reference sequence). The V and J ends lost 2 bases and 4 bases respectively, with 9 bases between them. This CDR3 region has 13 residues. The CDR3: CASSYRGSYEQYF. CDR3 DNA: TGTGCCAGCAGTTACCGCGGGTCGTACGAGCAGTACTTC.

J is TRBJ2-2 and V is TRBV30, with a tentative D call TRBD2 (6 bases). Germline assignment: CDR1 GTSNPN and CDR2 SVGIG (reference sequence). The V end was cut by 2 bases, the J end by 1 base, with 11 bases between. This CDR3 region has 15 residues. The CDR3 sequence: CAWSTGTGNTGELFF. CDR3 nucleotide sequence: TGTGCCTGGAGTACCGGGACTGGGAACACCGGGGAGCTGTTTTTT.